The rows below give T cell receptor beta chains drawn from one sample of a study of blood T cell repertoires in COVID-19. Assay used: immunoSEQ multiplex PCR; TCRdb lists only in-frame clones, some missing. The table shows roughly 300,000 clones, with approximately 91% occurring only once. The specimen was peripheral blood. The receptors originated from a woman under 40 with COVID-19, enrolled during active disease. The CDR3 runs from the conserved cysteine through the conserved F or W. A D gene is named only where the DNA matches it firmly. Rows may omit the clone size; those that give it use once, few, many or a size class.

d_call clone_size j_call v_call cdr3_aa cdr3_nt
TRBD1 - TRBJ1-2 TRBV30 CAWSVLGGSGYTF TGTGCCTGGAGTGTATTAGGGGGCTCTGGCTACACCTTC
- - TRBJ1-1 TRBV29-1 CSGDLGGLAFF TGCAGCGGGGATTTGGGGGGTCTGGCTTTCTTT
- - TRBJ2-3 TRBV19 CASSIPASGDSPDTQYF TGTGCCAGTAGTATCCCCGCCTCGGGGGACTCCCCAGATACGCAGTATTTT
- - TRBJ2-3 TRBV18 CASSPYGPGGGTDTQYF TGTGCCAGCTCCCCTTATGGCCCAGGGGGAGGAACAGATACGCAGTATTTT
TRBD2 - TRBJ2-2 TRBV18 CASSPAGGMNTGELFF TGTGCCAGCTCACCAGCGGGAGGGATGAACACCGGGGAGCTGTTTTTT
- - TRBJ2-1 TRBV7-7 CASSLGVQGHEQFF TGTGCCAGCAGCTTAGGGGTACAGGGACATGAGCAGTTCTTC
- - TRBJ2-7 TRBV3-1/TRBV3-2 CASSQASVSYEQYF TGTGCCAGCAGCCAAGCTTCGGTCTCCTACGAGCAGTACTTC
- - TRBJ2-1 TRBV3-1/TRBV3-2 CASSQDPGPHNEQFF TGTGCCAGCAGCCAAGACCCAGGGCCACACAATGAGCAGTTCTTC
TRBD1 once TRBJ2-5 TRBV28 CASSHRGEEETQYF TGTGCCAGCAGTCACAGGGGGGAGGAGGAGACCCAGTACTTC
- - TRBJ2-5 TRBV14 CASSSGTREETQYF TGTGCCAGCAGCTCCGGGACTCGGGAAGAGACCCAGTACTTC
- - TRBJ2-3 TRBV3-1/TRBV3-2 CASSQDLQGTDTQYF TGTGCCAGCAGCCAAGATCTTCAGGGCACAGATACGCAGTATTTT
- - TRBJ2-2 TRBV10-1 CASSEQTNTGELFF TGCGCCAGCAGTGAGCAGACGAACACCGGGGAGCTGTTTTTT
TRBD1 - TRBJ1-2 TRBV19 CASSPAGQAYGYTF TGTGCCAGTAGTCCCGCGGGACAGGCCTATGGCTACACCTTC
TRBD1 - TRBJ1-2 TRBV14 CASSQLLGQGGGYTF TGTGCCAGCAGCCAGTTGTTGGGACAGGGAGGTGGCTACACCTTC
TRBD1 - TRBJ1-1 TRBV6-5 CASSTTGVGDTEAFF TGTGCCAGCAGTACAACAGGGGTTGGAGACACTGAAGCTTTCTTT
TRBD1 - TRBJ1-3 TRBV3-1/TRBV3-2 CASSQEGGVGQGDTIYF TGTGCCAGCAGCCAAGAGGGGGGCGTTGGACAGGGAGACACCATATATTTT
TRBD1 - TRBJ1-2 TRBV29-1 CSVDRDRGYGYTF TGCAGCGTTGATCGGGACAGGGGGTATGGCTACACCTTC
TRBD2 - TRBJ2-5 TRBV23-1 CASSQSRTRYVAFQETQYF TGCGCCAGCAGTCAATCCCGGACTAGATATGTCGCGTTCCAAGAGACCCAGTACTTC
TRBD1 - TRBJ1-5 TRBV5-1 CASSLGQGDQPQHF TGCGCCAGCAGCTTGGGGCAGGGGGATCAGCCCCAGCATTTT
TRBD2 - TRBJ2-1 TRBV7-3 CASSFRGRILYEQFF TGTGCCAGCAGCTTCCGCGGGAGGATCCTCTATGAGCAGTTCTTC
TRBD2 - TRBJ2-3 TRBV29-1 CSVEEVLAGDTDTQYF TGCAGCGTTGAAGAGGTTCTAGCGGGAGATACAGATACGCAGTATTTT
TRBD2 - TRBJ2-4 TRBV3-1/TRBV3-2 CASSLLAGAKNIQYF TGTGCCAGCAGCCTCTTAGCGGGAGCCAAAAACATTCAGTACTTC
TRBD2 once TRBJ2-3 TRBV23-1 CASSHQWTSGKPDTQYF TGCGCCAGCAGTCACCAATGGACTAGCGGGAAGCCAGATACGCAGTATTTT
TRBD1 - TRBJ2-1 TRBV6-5 CASSYRGQWFF TGTGCCAGCAGTTATAGGGGGCAGTGGTTCTTC
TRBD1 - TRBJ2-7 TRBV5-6 CASSFDRADEQYF TGTGCCAGCAGCTTCGACAGGGCAGACGAGCAGTACTTC
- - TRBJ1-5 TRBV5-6 CASSLGSVQPQHF TGTGCCAGCAGCTTAGGGAGCGTACAGCCCCAGCATTTT
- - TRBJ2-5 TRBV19 CASSITGDQETQYF TGTGCCAGTAGTATCACAGGAGACCAAGAGACCCAGTACTTC
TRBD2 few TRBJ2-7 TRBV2 CASSPGLAGTYEQYF TGTGCCAGCAGCCCGGGACTAGCGGGAACCTACGAGCAGTACTTC
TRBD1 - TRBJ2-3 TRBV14 CASSQGRGQGTPKAVTDTQYF TGTGCCAGCAGCCAAGGGAGGGGACAGGGGACACCGAAGGCCGTCACAGATACGCAGTATTTT
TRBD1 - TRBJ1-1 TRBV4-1 CATEPGWTGVNTEAFF TGCGCCACCGAACCAGGATGGACAGGGGTGAACACTGAAGCTTTCTTT